The present TCR beta chain was sequenced within a study of blood T cell repertoires in COVID-19. Across the whole study: PBMCs, B-cell-depleted T cells, or T cells provided the cDNA or gDNA that made up the material.

Germline V lookup: CDR1 KGHDR, CDR2 SFDVKD. The CDR3 length is 17 residues. Between the trimmed V and J ends, which lost 1 base and 6 bases, there was a span of 18 bases. Produced via immunoSEQ multiplex PCR; TCRdb's table is partial and in-frame only. The sample holds 170,000 or so clones, 88% seen once. This chain uses TRBV24-1 with TRBJ2-1; tentatively, D is TRBD1 (6 bases). The sequencing sample was made of PBMCs or T cells enriched from blood (not recorded which). The source of this sequence is a woman younger than 30 who had recovered from COVID-19. CDR3 amino acids: CATSDFERVKGVNEQFF. The CDR3 region has the DNA TGTGCCACCAGTGATTTTGAGAGGGTTAAGGGGGTCAATGAGCAGTTCTTC.